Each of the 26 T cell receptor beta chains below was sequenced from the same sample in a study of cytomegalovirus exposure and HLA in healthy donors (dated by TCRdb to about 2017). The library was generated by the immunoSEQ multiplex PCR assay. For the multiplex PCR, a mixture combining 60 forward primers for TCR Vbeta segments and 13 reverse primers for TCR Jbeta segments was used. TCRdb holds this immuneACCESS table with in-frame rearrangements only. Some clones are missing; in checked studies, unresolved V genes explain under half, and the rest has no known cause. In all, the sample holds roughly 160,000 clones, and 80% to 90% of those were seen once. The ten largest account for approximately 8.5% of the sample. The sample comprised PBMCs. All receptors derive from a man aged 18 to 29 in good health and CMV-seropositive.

The CDR3, as DNA: TGTGCCAGCAGGGGACAGGGAGGTGGCTACACCTTC. This sequence encodes CASRGQGGGYTF. This chain connects TRBV2 to TRBJ1-2; 9 positions agree with TRBD1. The CDR3 runs 12 residues. The junction had 3 bases not matched to a gene; V was cut back by 6 bases and J by 7 bases. Germline assignment: CDR1 SNHLY and CDR2 FYNNEI.

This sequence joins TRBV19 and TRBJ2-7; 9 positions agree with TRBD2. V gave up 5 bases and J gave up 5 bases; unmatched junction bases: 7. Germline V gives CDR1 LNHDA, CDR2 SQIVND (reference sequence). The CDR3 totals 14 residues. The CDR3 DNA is TGTGCCAGTAGTCTACTCGCGGGGGGGCACGAGCAGTACTTC. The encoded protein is CASSLLAGGHEQYF.

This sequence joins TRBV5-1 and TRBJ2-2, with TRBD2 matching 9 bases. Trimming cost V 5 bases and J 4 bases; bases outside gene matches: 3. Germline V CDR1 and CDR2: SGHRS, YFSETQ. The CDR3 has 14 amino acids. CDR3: CASRREGGTGELFF. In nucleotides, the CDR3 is TGCGCCAGCAGGCGGGAGGGAGGCACCGGGGAGCTGTTTTTT.

CDR3 sequence reads: CASSSPETDTQYF. Here the CDR3 DNA reads TGTGCCAGCAGCTCCCCGGAGACAGATACGCAGTATTTT. The chain recombines TRBV5-5 with TRBJ2-3; D unclear. The V end was cut by 3 bases, the J end by 3 bases, with 8 bases between. CDR1 is SGHKS, CDR2 YYEKEE, per germline (reference sequence). The CDR3 covers 13 residues.

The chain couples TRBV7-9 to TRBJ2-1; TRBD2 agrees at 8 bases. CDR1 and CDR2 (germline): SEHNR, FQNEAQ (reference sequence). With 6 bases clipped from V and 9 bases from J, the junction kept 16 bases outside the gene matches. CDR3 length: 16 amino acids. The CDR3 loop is CASRPTLERGLGEQFF. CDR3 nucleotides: TGTGCCAGCAGGCCCACTTTGGAGCGGGGGTTGGGTGAGCAGTTCTTC.

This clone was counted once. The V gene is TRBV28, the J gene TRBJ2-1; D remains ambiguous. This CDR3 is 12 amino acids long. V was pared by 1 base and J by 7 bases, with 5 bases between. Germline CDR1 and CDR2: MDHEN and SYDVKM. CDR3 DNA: TGTGCCAGCAGTTTATCAGGAAATGAGCAGTTCTTC. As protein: CASSLSGNEQFF.

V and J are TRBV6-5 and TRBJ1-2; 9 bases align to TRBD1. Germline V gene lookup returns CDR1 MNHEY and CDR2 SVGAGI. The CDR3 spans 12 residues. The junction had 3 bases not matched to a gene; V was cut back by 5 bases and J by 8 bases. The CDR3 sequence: CASSRTGGGYTF. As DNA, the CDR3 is TGTGCCAGCAGTCGAACAGGGGGCGGCTACACCTTC.

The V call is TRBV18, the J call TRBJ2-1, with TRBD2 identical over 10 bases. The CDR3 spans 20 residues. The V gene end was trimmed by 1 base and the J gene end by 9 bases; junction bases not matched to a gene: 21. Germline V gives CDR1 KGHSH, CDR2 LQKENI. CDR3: CASSPLASRASGGRVGEQFF. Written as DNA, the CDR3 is TGTGCCAGCTCACCACTAGCCTCCAGGGCTAGCGGGGGTAGAGTCGGTGAGCAGTTCTTC. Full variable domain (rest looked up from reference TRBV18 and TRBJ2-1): NAGVMQNPRHLVRRRGQEARLRCSPMKGHSHVYWYRQLPEEGLKFMVYLQKENIIDESGMPKERFSAEFPKEGPSILRIQQVVRGDSAAYFCASSPLASRASGGRVGEQFFGPGTRLTVL.

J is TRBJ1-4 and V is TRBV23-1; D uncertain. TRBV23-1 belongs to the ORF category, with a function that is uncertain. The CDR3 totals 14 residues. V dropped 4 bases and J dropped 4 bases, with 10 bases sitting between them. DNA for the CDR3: TGCGCCAGCAGTCCACTAGGCATTAATGAAAAACTGTTTTTT. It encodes CASSPLGINEKLFF.

CDR3 in amino acids: CASSQEARGDYGYTF. CDR3 sequence (DNA): TGCGCCAGCAGCCAAGAGGCCAGGGGGGACTATGGCTACACCTTC. This chain uses TRBV4-3 with TRBJ1-2, with 7 bases matching TRBD1. Germline CDR1 reads LGHNA; CDR2 reads YSLEER. CDR3 length equals 15 residues. V lost 0 bases and J lost 3; bases outside the gene matches: 4.

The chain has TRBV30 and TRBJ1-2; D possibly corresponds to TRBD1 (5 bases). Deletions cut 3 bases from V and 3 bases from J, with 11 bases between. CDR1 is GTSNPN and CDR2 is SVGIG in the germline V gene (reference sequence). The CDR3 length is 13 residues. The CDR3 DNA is TGTGCCTGGAGGTCGGACAATGACTATGGCTACACCTTC. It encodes CAWRSDNDYGYTF.

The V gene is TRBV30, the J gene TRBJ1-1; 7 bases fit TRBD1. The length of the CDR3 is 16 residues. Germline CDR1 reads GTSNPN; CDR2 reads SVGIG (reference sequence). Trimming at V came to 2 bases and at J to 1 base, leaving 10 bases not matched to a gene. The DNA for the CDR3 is TGTGCCTGGAGTACCCCAGGGGGGCTAGGGAACACTGAAGCTTTCTTT. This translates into CAWSTPGGLGNTEAFF.

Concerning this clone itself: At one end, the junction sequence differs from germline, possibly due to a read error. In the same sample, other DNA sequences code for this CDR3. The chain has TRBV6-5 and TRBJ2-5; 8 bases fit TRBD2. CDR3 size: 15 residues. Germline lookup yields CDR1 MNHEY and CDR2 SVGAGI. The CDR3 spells CASSQIAGSVETQYF. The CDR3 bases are TGCGCCAGCAGCCAAATAGCGGGGTCCGTTGAGACCCAGTACTTC.

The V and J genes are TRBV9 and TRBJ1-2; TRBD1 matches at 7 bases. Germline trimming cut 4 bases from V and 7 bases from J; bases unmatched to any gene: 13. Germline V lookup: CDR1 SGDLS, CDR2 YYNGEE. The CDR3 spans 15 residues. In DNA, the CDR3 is TGTGCCAGCAGCCCTAGACAGGGCGCCTCGGGTGGCTACACCTTC. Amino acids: CASSPRQGASGGYTF.

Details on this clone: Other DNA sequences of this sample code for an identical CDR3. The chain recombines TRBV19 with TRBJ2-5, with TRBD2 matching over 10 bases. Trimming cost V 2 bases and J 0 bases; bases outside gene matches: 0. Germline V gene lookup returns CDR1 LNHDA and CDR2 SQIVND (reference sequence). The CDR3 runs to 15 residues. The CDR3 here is CASSITSGDQETQYF. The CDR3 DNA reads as TGTGCCAGTAGTATAACTAGCGGGGACCAAGAGACCCAGTACTTC. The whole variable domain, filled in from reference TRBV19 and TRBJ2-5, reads DGGITQSPKYLFRKEGQNVTLSCEQNLNHDAMYWYRQDPGQGLRLIYYSQIVNDFQKGDIAEGYSVSREKKESFPLTVTSAQKNPTAFYLCASSITSGDQETQYFGPGTRLLVL.

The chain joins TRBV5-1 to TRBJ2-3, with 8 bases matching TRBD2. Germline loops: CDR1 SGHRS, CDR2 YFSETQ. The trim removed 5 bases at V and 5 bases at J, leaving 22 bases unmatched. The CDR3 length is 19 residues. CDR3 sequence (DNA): TGCGCCAGCAGTAGGGGGGTAGCGGGGATCCGAACCACCGGAGATACGCAGTATTTT. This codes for CASSRGVAGIRTTGDTQYF.

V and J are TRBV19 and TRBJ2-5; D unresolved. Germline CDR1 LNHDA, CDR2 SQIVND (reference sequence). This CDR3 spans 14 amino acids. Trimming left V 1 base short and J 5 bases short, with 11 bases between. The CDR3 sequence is CASSIVAVGETQYF. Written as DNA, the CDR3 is TGTGCCAGTAGTATAGTTGCGGTTGGGGAGACCCAGTACTTC.

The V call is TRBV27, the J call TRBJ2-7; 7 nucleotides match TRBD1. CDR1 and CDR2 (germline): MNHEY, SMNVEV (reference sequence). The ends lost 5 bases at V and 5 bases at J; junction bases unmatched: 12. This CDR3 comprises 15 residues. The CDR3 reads CASSPRQGYSHEQYF. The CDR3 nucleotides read TGTGCCAGCAGTCCGAGACAGGGATATTCCCACGAGCAGTACTTC.

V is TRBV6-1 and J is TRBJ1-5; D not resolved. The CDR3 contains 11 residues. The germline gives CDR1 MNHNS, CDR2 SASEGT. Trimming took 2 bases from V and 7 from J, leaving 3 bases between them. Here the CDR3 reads CASSESQPQHF. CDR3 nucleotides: TGTGCCAGCAGTGAAAGCCAGCCCCAGCATTTT.

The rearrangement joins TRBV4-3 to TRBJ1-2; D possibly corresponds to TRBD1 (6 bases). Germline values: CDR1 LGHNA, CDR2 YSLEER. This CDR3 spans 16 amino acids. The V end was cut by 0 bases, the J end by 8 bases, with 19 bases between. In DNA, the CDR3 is TGCGCCAGCAGCCAAGATGTCCGGTTGGGGGCTCAGGGCTACACCTTC. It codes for CASSQDVRLGAQGYTF.

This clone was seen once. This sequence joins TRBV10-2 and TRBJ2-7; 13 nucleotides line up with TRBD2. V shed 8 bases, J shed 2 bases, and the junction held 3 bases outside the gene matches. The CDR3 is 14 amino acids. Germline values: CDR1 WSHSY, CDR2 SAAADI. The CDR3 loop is CASRLAGGPYEQYF. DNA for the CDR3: TGCGCCAGCCGACTAGCGGGGGGACCCTACGAGCAGTACTTC.

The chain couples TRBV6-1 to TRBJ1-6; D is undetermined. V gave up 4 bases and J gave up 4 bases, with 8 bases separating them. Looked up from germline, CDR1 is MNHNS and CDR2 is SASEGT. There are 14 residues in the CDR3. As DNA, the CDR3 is TGTGCCAGCAGTGCGGGTCCTTATAATTCACCCCTCCACTTT. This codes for CASSAGPYNSPLHF.

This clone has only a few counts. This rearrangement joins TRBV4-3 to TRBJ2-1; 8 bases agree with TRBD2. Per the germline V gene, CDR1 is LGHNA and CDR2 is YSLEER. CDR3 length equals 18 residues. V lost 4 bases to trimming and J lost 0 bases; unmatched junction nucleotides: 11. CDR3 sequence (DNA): TGCGCCAGCAGCCTGAGCGATATCGGGGGGGCCTCCTACAATGAGCAGTTCTTC. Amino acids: CASSLSDIGGASYNEQFF.

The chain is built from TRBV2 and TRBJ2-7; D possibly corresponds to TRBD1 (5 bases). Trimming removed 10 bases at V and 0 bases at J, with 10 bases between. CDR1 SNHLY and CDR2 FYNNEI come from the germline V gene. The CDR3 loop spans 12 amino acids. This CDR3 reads CATRGSSYEQYF. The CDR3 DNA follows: TGTGCCACTAGGGGTAGCTCCTACGAGCAGTACTTC.

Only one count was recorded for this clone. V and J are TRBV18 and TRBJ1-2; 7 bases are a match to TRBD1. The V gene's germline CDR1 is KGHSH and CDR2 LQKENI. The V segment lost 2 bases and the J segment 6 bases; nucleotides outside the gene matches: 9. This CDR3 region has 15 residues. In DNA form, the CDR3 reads TGTGCCAGCTCACCAGATCACAGGGGTTACGATGGCTACACCTTC. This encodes CASSPDHRGYDGYTF.

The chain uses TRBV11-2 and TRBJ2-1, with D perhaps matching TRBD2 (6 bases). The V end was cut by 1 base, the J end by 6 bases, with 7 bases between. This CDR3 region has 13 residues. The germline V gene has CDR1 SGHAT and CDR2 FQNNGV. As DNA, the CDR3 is TGTGCCAGCAGCTTAGGACTAGTCAATGAGCAGTTCTTC. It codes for CASSLGLVNEQFF. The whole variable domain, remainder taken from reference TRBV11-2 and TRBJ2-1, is EAGVAQSPRYKIIEKRQSVAFWCNPISGHATLYWYQQILGQGPKLLIQFQNNGVVDDSQLPKDRFSAERLKGVDSTLKIQPAKLEDSAVYLCASSLGLVNEQFFGPGTRLTVL.